This T cell receptor beta chain was sequenced in a study of T-cell memory formation after mild COVID-19. Study background: In these data, TCR clusters were largely donor specific.

General study findings and limits: Clones that contracted clustered mainly in CM and EM if CD4+ and in EMRA if CD8+.

Only a few counts were recorded for this clonotype. Its target is unknown. TCRdb re-called the 5' RACE reads through MiXCR, storing one row per CDR3 protein. The repertoire holds under 200,000 distinct CDR3 sequences, with roughly 11% as singletons. The V gene lost 0 bases and the J gene lost 7 bases, with 10 bases spanning the gap. Germline V CDR1 and CDR2: LGHDT, YNNKEL (reference sequence). This CDR3 comprises 14 residues. What was sequenced was PBMCs or a T cell subset sorted from them (not recorded which). This sequence was found in a man aged 18 to 29 who had mild COVID-19 (a few samples of this study predate the infection). Cell type and time point are not known. The genes are TRBV3-1 and TRBJ1-5; perhaps TRBD1 as D (6 bases). The CDR3 is CASSQDVGGQPQHF. The CDR3 nucleotides are TGTGCCAGCAGCCAAGATGTAGGGGGACAGCCCCAGCATTTT.